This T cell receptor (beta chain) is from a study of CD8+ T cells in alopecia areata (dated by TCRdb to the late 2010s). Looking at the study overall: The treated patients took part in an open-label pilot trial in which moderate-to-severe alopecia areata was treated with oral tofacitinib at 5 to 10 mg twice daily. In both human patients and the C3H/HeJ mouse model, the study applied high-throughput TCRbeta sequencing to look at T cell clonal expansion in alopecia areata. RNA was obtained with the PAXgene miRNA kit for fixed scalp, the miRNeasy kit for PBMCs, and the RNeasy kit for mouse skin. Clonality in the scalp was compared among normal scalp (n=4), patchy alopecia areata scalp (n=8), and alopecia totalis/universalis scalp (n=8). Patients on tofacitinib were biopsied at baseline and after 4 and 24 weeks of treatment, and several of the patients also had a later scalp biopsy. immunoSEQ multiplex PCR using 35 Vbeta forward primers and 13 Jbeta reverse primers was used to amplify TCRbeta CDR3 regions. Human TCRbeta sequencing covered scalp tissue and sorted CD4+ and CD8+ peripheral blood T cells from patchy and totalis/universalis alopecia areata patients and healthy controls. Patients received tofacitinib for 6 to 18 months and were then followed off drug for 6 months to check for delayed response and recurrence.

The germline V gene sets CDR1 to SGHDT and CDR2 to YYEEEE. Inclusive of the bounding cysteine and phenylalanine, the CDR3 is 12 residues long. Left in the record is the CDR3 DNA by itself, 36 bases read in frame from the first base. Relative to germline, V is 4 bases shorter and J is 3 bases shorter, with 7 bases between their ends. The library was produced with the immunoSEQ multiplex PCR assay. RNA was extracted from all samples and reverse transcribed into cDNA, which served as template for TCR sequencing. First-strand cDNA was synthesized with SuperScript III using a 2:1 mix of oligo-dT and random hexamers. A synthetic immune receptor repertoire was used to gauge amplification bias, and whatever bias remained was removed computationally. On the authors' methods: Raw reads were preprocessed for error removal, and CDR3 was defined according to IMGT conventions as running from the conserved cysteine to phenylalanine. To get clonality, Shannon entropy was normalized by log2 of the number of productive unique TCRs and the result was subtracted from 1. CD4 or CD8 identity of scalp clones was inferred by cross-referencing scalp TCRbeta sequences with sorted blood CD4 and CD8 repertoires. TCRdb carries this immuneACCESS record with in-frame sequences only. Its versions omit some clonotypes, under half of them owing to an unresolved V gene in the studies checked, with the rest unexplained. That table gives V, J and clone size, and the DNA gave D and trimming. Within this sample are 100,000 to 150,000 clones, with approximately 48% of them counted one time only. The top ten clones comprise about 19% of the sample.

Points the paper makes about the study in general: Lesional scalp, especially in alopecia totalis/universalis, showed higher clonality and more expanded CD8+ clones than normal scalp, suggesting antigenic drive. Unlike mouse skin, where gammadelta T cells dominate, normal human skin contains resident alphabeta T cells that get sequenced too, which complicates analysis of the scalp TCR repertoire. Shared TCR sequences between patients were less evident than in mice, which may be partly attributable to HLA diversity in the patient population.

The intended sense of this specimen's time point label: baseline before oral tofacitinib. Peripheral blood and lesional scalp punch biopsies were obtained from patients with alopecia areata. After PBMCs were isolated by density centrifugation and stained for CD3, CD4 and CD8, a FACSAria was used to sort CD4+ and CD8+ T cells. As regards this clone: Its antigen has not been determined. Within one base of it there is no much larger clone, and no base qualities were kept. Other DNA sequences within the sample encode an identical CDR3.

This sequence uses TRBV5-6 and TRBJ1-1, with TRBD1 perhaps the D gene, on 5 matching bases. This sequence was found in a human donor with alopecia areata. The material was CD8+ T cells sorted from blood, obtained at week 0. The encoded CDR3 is CASSPGDTEAFF. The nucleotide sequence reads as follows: TGTGCCAGCAGCCCGGGGGACACTGAAGCTTTCTTT.